Sequencing of this TCR beta chain was carried out in a study of OX40 agonist ivuxolimab in advanced cancers. The study's findings and limits: Averaged across samples, CD8+ T cells carried more expanded clones than CD4+ did. Antigen specificity was not determined for the expanded peripheral T cells.

Comment on this clone: Its specificity is unknown.

Blood samples were obtained at baseline, cycle 4 day 1, and cycle 7 day 1. Sequenced by immunoSEQ multiplex PCR; TCRdb stores in-frame clones only, minus some. Found here are 30,000 to 40,000 clones, less than 85% of them singletons; the top ten hold around a sixth. The receptor comes from an adult with an advanced solid tumor such as melanoma, head and neck, liver or kidney cancer. Sequenced material: CD4+ or CD8+ T cells sorted from blood, taken in a trial of the OX40 agonist ivuxolimab.

For the CDR3, the DNA is TGTGCCAGTAGCCCTGGAGGCCCGAACACTGAAGCTTTCTTT. Its protein is CASSPGGPNTEAFF. This chain uses TRBV19 with TRBJ1-1; D call uncertain. From germline, CDR1 is LNHDA and CDR2 SQIVND (reference sequence). CDR3 length equals 14 residues. Trimming removed 6 bases at V and 1 base at J, with 12 bases between. Supplemented by reference TRBV19 and TRBJ1-1, the full variable domain reads DGGITQSPKYLFRKEGQNVTLSCEQNLNHDAMYWYRQDPGQGLRLIYYSQIVNDFQKGDIAEGYSVSREKKESFPLTVTSAQKNPTAFYLCASSPGGPNTEAFFGQGTRLTVV.